These 5 T cell receptor delta chains were sequenced from one sample in a study of γδ T cells in repeated Plasmodium falciparum infection. TCRdb fed the multiplex PCR reads to CATT. Of over 90,000 delta-chain clones listed, over 0.9% are singletons. Vgamma9/Vdelta2+ and Vdelta2-negative gammadelta T cells were flow-sorted from PBMC for bulk sequencing. Material for sequencing was gamma-delta T cells from blood. The receptors were gathered from a pool of human donors (malaria-infected and uninfected, not separated).

To note about this clone: The translation of this DNA and the TCRdb protein of a much larger clone differ at residue 3, probably owing to a read error; the protein shown here is translated from the DNA. The chain uses TRDV1 and TRDJ1; D might be TRDD2 or TRDD3, each matching 5 bases. From germline, CDR1 is TSWWSYY and CDR2 QGS. The CDR3 has 22 residues. CDR3 nucleotides: TGTGCTTTTGGGGCACCTTCGTATCCATTACCGCTCCAGAGGGAATATATGGGGAAACTCATCTTT. Encoded protein: CAFGAPSYPLPLQREYMGKLIF.

Worth noting for this clone: The protein that TCRdb holds for this DNA derives from a much larger clone and differs from the translated DNA at residue 10, which likely indicates a read error; the protein shown here is translated from the DNA. The chain links TRDV2 to TRDJ1; 13 nucleotides match TRDD3. No J gene is reported in TCRdb; it was inferred here by comparing the DNA with germline. Trimming cost V 1 base and J 6 bases; bases outside gene matches: 7. There are 16 residues in the CDR3. In germline, CDR1 is GEAIGNYY, CDR2 EKD. The CDR3 loop is CACDTTGGYDSHKLIF. The DNA of the CDR3 is TGTGCCTGTGACACGACTGGGGGATACGATTCCCATAAACTCATCTTT.

Note on this clone: TCRdb pairs this DNA with a much larger clone's protein that differs at residue 17, likely a read error; the protein shown was translated from the DNA. This sequence joins TRDV2 and TRDJ1; 9 positions agree with TRDD2. TCRdb does not report a J gene; here it was assigned by matching the DNA to germline references. The CDR3 has 24 amino acids. J lost 0 bases, V lost 0 bases, and 28 bases had no gene match. Germline lookup yields CDR1 GEAIGNYY and CDR2 EKD. CDR3 DNA: TGTGCCTGTGACACCAGGGCCGCCAGGCCTTCCTACACCAAGATGGGGACTGACACCGATAAACTCATCTTT. Translation: CACDTRAARPSYTKMGTDTDKLIF.

On this clone itself: A far larger clone is a single base away, which makes a read error likely. Other DNA sequences from this sample encode an identical CDR3 as well. V usage is TRDV1 and J usage is TRDJ1; 9 bases align to TRDD3. V shed 2 bases, J shed 11 bases, and the junction held 9 bases outside the gene matches. Germline V gene data show CDR1 as TSWWSYY and CDR2 as QGS. This CDR3 region has 14 residues. The DNA of the CDR3 is TGTGCTCTTGGGGAATACTACTCTGGGGGATCCCTCATCTTT. Translated, it gives CALGEYYSGGSLIF.

Of note for this clone: This DNA translates differently at residue 9 from the TCRdb protein, which is that of a much larger clone; a read error is likely, and the protein shown is the DNA's own translation. The chain couples TRDV1 to TRDJ1; D unclear. TCRdb carries no J gene annotation; the J gene was assigned here by matching the DNA with germline. This CDR3 comprises 16 residues. Trimming stripped 4 bases from V and 0 bases from J, with 15 bases between. The germline gives CDR1 TSWWSYY, CDR2 QGS. The CDR3 loop is CALGGQRGTYTDKLIF. CDR3 sequence (DNA): TGTGCTCTTGGGGGCCAGAGAGGAACCTACACCGATAAACTCATCTTT.